The 26 T cell receptor beta chains listed next were all sequenced from one sample in a study of identical twins (dated by TCRdb to 2015 to 2016). Library creation used 5' RACE. TCRdb shows the sequencer as Illumina HiSeq 2000. TCRdb itself trimmed the public reads at Q25 with fastp, ran MiXCR and retained productive beta chains. Identical CDR3 proteins give one entry, which carries the most common genes and DNA. In all, the sample holds about 210,000 distinct CDR3 sequences, and less than 10% of those were seen once. Around 5.1% of the sample comes from the top ten. The sequenced sample was memory (CD45RO+) T cells sorted from blood. The sample's cell subset or site label, decoded: CD45RO+ enriched T cells. The receptor set was obtained from a woman between 18 and 29 years old in good health.

The CDR3 loop reads CASDRRRIMSEAFF. The CDR3 DNA reads as TGTGCCAGCGACAGACGTCGTATTATGTCTGAAGCTTTCTTT. This chain links TRBV5-6 with TRBJ1-1, with D possibly TRBD1 on 5 matching bases. Deletions cut 7 bases from V and 6 bases from J, with 19 bases between. CDR1 SGHDT and CDR2 YYEEEE come from the germline V gene. The CDR3 loop spans 14 amino acids.

The chain joins TRBV5-1 to TRBJ1-1, with D hard to call. The germline gives CDR1 SGHRS, CDR2 YFSETQ. The CDR3 extends over 14 amino acids. The V gene lost 4 bases and the J gene lost 2 bases, with 12 bases spanning the gap. This CDR3 is CASSTSGGNTEAFF. CDR3 DNA: TGCGCCAGCAGCACTTCCGGAGGTAACACTGAAGCTTTCTTT.

This clonotype was detected many times. V is TRBV7-8 and J is TRBJ2-3; no clear D. The germline V and J ends were trimmed by 5 bases and 6 bases, with 9 bases remaining between them. Germline loops: CDR1 SGHVS, CDR2 FQNEAQ. The CDR3 loop spans 12 amino acids. In DNA form, the CDR3 reads TGTGCCAGCAGCGTAGAGTCCGATACGCAGTATTTT. It codes for CASSVESDTQYF.

This chain joins TRBV6-5 and TRBJ2-1; 7 nucleotides line up with TRBD2. The germline gives CDR1 MNHEY, CDR2 SVGAGI. With V trimmed by 2 bases and J by 5 bases, 3 bases remained unmatched. The CDR3 is 14 amino acids. This CDR3 is CASSYRSGDNEQFF. The CDR3 nucleotides are TGTGCCAGCAGTTACAGGAGCGGGGACAATGAGCAGTTCTTC.

This clonotype showed up just a few times. J is TRBJ2-1 and V is TRBV5-1, with D uncertain. Trimming removed 2 bases at V and 5 bases at J, with 11 bases between. CDR3 size: 14 residues. Germline CDR1 and CDR2: SGHRS and YFSETQ. CDR3 sequence: CASSFGGENNEQFF. Written as DNA, the CDR3 is TGCGCCAGCAGCTTTGGCGGAGAGAACAATGAGCAGTTCTTC.

This clonotype was detected many times. The chain combines TRBV12-3 or TRBV12-4 with TRBJ1-1, with a tentative D call TRBD1 (5 bases). V shed 8 bases and J shed 7 bases, with 8 bases lying between them. The CDR3 consists of 10 residues. CDR3: CASGGHEAFF. In DNA form, the CDR3 reads TGTGCCAGCGGGGGTCATGAAGCTTTCTTT.

This clonotype was found a few times. In DNA form, the CDR3 reads TGTGCCAGCAGCTGGGACGGGACAGGGGCGAGGGAGCAGTACTTC. Residues: CASSWDGTGAREQYF. The chain is built from TRBV7-2 and TRBJ2-7; 10 nucleotides align to TRBD1. Looked up from germline, CDR1 is SGHTA and CDR2 is FQGNSA. J lost 7 bases, V lost 4 bases, and 10 bases had no gene match. The CDR3 consists of 15 residues.

The V and J genes are TRBV7-9 and TRBJ2-7, with D possibly matching TRBD2 (6 bases). Germline CDR1 and CDR2: SEHNR and FQNEAQ (reference sequence). The CDR3 has 14 residues. Trimming took off 5 bases at V and 9 bases at J, with 20 bases between the two ends. The CDR3, as DNA: TGTGCCAGCAGCGCTGGGACGGGGGTTCACGGGCAGTACTTC. Encoded protein: CASSAGTGVHGQYF.

This clonotype appeared a few times. This chain connects TRBV7-6 to TRBJ1-2; possible D gene TRBD1, 6 bases. There are 15 residues in the CDR3. CDR1 and CDR2 (germline): SGHVS, FNYEAQ. V lost 1 base, J lost 5 bases, and 14 bases lay in between. CDR3 coding DNA: TGTGCCAGCAGCTTAGGGCCGGGAGGGGGATATGGCTACACCTTC. It is translated as CASSLGPGGGYGYTF.

The rearrangement uses TRBV12-3 or TRBV12-4 and TRBJ2-2; D assignment may be TRBD1 or TRBD2 (6 bases each). The CDR3 spans 16 residues. V was pared by 7 bases and J by 5 bases, with 20 bases between. For the CDR3, the DNA is TGTGCCAGCACCCTGCGGGACATGACCTGGACCGGGGAGCTGTTTTTT. Translating gives CASTLRDMTWTGELFF.

In this sample, this clonotype turned up many times. V and J are TRBV11-1 and TRBJ2-1; D tentatively fits TRBD1 or TRBD2 (5 bases each). The CDR3 consists of 16 residues. Per germline, CDR1 SGHAT and CDR2 FQDESV (reference sequence). V was clipped by 5 bases and J by 1 base, with 15 bases between them. CDR3 nucleotides: TGTGCCAGCAGCGTAGGGGACGCAACTTCCTACAATGAGCAGTTCTTC. Amino acids: CASSVGDATSYNEQFF.

J is TRBJ2-7 and V is TRBV20-1; 9 positions match TRBD2. The germline V gene has CDR1 DFQATT and CDR2 SNEGSKA (reference sequence). CDR3 length: 18 residues. V gave up 3 bases and J gave up 1 base; unmatched junction bases: 16. As DNA, the CDR3 is TGCAGTGCTAGTAAGGACCTGCTAGCGGGGAGTACGTCCTACGAGCAGTACTTC. This translates into CSASKDLLAGSTSYEQYF.

This clonotype was picked up a small number of times. V usage is TRBV12-3 or TRBV12-4 and J usage is TRBJ1-1; D ambiguous. The V end was cut by 8 bases, the J end by 2 bases, with 9 bases between. This CDR3 contains 12 residues. This CDR3 reads CASARGNTEAFF. For the CDR3, the DNA is TGTGCCAGCGCCCGGGGTAACACTGAAGCTTTCTTT.

This clonotype was picked up a small number of times. The V call is TRBV21-1, the J call TRBJ2-1; no DNA check was done on the table's D call, TRBD2. TRBV21-1 is given as a pseudogene. This CDR3 has 18 amino acids. The DNA for the CDR3 is TGTGCCAGCAGCAATCGGGCTCTCACTAGCGGGCAGCACAATGAGCAGTTCTTC. Translation: CASSNRALTSGQHNEQFF.

This clonotype showed up just a few times. The J gene is TRBJ2-2, the V gene TRBV6-4; D is uncertain. In germline, CDR1 is MRHNA, CDR2 SNTAGT. CDR3 length: 14 amino acids. V was pared by 2 bases and J by 3 bases, with 7 bases between. CDR3 bases: TGTGCCAGCAGTGACGACTCACACACCGGGGAGCTGTTTTTT. Its protein product is CASSDDSHTGELFF.

This clonotype was found a few times. The V call is TRBV19, the J call TRBJ1-6; tentatively, D is TRBD1 (6 bases). Germline lookup yields CDR1 LNHDA and CDR2 SQIVND (reference sequence). Deletions cut 10 bases from V and 6 bases from J, with 16 bases between. The length of the CDR3 is 14 residues. The CDR3 here is CATRPGTTNSPLHF. CDR3 nucleotides: TGTGCCACCCGACCCGGGACAACTAATTCACCCCTCCACTTT.

This clonotype was observed many times. The chain recombines TRBV5-1 with TRBJ2-2; 12 positions match TRBD1. CDR3 length equals 16 residues. Germline V CDR1 and CDR2: SGHRS, YFSETQ. J lost 1 base, V lost 5 bases, and 3 bases had no gene match. Written as DNA, the CDR3 is TGCGCCAGCAGTGGGACAGGGGGCCTGAACACCGGGGAGCTGTTTTTT. Its protein is CASSGTGGLNTGELFF.

The rearrangement joins TRBV6-2 or TRBV6-3 to TRBJ1-2; D not certain. The CDR3 extends over 14 amino acids. In germline, CDR1 is MNHEY, CDR2 SVGEGT. V shed 6 bases and J shed 3 bases, with 14 bases lying between them. The CDR3 DNA reads TGTGCCAGCAGCCGAGGATCCTGGGACTATGGCTACACCTTC. Translation: CASSRGSWDYGYTF.

This clonotype came up many times. The chain couples TRBV5-1 to TRBJ2-1; TRBD2 agrees at 10 bases. V trimming: 1 base; J trimming: 8 bases; junction bases outside the gene matches: 6. The CDR3 has 15 residues. The germline gives CDR1 SGHRS, CDR2 YFSETQ. The CDR3, as DNA: TGCGCCAGCAGCTTGAGTACTAGCGGGATAGATGAGCAGTTCTTC. This gives the protein CASSLSTSGIDEQFF.

J is TRBJ1-1 and V is TRBV10-3; D unresolved. Trimming shortened V by 8 bases and J by 0 bases, and 10 bases separated the two germline ends. Germline V gives CDR1 ENHRY, CDR2 SYGVKD. The CDR3 is 13 residues long. The CDR3, as DNA: TGTGCCATCCTAGACGGGGTGAACACTGAAGCTTTCTTT. Protein sequence: CAILDGVNTEAFF.

The V gene is TRBV5-5, the J gene TRBJ2-1; perhaps TRBD1 as D (5 bases). The V end was cut by 2 bases, the J end by 0 bases, with 12 bases between. Germline CDR1 and CDR2: SGHKS and YYEKEE (reference sequence). This CDR3 has 16 amino acids. CDR3 sequence: CASSFRVGVSYNEQFF. DNA of the CDR3: TGTGCCAGCAGCTTCAGGGTCGGAGTCTCCTACAATGAGCAGTTCTTC.

V is TRBV6-5 and J is TRBJ2-1, with D possibly TRBD1 on 5 matching bases. The germline V gene encodes CDR1 MNHEY and CDR2 SVGAGI. The CDR3 length is 16 residues. V lost 0 bases, J lost 7 bases, and 16 bases lay in between. The CDR3 DNA reads as TGTGCCAGCAGTTACTCGATCACCCAGGGCCAAAATGAGCAGTTCTTC. Amino acids: CASSYSITQGQNEQFF.

This clonotype appeared a few times. The chain uses TRBV5-1 and TRBJ2-7; 9 bases map to TRBD2. Germline trimming cut 0 bases from V and 6 bases from J; bases unmatched to any gene: 7. The CDR3 is 15 residues long. Germline values: CDR1 SGHRS, CDR2 YFSETQ. In DNA form, the CDR3 reads TGCGCCAGCAGCTTGGAGACTAGCGGCCTAACCGAGCAGTACTTC. As protein: CASSLETSGLTEQYF.

On this clonotype: This may arise from a read error, as a much more abundant clone is one base away. V and J are TRBV2 and TRBJ1-1; 7 nucleotides line up with TRBD1. The ends lost 10 bases at V and 3 bases at J; junction bases unmatched: 8. Germline CDR1 SNHLY, CDR2 FYNNEI. This CDR3 is built from 13 residues. In DNA form, the CDR3 reads TGTGCCACCCAGACAGGGCTGGACACTGAAGCTTTCTTT. Its protein is CATQTGLDTEAFF.

The chain recombines TRBV6-1 with TRBJ2-5, with a weak D call TRBD2 (6 bases). CDR3 length: 15 residues. Germline lookup yields CDR1 MNHNS and CDR2 SASEGT. V dropped 6 bases and J dropped 5 bases, with 19 bases sitting between them. CDR3 sequence reads: CASRPGTGDWETQYF. In DNA form, the CDR3 reads TGTGCCAGCAGGCCCGGTACGGGAGATTGGGAGACCCAGTACTTC.

The genes are TRBV6-5 and TRBJ1-2, with D possibly being TRBD1 (5 bases). Germline-derived CDR1 and CDR2 are MNHEY and SVGAGI. V was pared by 2 bases and J by 2 bases, with 12 bases between. The CDR3 totals 15 residues. CDR3: CASSYLPTANYGYTF. CDR3 nucleotide sequence: TGTGCCAGCAGTTACCTACCGACAGCCAACTATGGCTACACCTTC.